This TCR beta chain was documented in a study of Tregs in tolerant kidney transplant recipients. Assay: immunoSEQ multiplex PCR; the TCRdb copy retains only in-frame clones and omits some. This sample has about 50,000 clones; over 85% occur once, and the top ten carry 15% to 18%. Related graft donors supplied nonmyeloablative bone marrow transplants, and mixed chimerism was transient. Germline CDR1 reads SGHVS; CDR2 reads FNYEAQ. This CDR3 region has 18 residues. Trimming at V came to 1 base and at J to 2 bases, leaving 10 bases not matched to a gene. The chain couples TRBV7-6 to TRBJ2-1; TRBD2 matches at 8 bases. The origin of this receptor is a human patient who received a combined kidney and bone marrow transplant. Some T cells may possibly be graft donor cells. This material consisted of CD8+ T cells from blood (PBMCs), taken 12 months after the transplant. The CDR3 DNA sequence: TGTGCCAGCAGCTTAGATATCCACGGGAGGGTGACCTACAATGAGCAGTTCTTC. Translated: CASSLDIHGRVTYNEQFF.